These 26 T cell receptor beta chains came from one sample sequenced in a study of T cells in Graves' hyperthyroidism and ophthalmopathy. Researchers amplified the TCR beta CDR3 regions from RNA transcripts. The HTBI primer set drove a first-round RT-PCR of the TCR CDR3. TCRdb independently ran MiXCR on the multiplex PCR reads; one entry per CDR3 protein. The table records some 600,000 distinct CDR3 sequences, about 43% of them present only once. Sample: peripheral blood or thyroid tissue (not recorded which). These receptors were taken from a woman in her late teens or twenties with Graves' hyperthyroidism.

The chain employs TRBV4-2 and TRBJ2-5; TRBD2 matches at 7 bases. V lost 3 bases and J lost 0; bases outside the gene matches: 4. The length of the CDR3 is 15 residues. Germline V gene data show CDR1 as LGHNA and CDR2 as YNFKEQ. The CDR3 bases are TGTGCCAGCAGCCACGCGAGCGGGGACCAAGAGACCCAGTACTTC. It specifies CASSHASGDQETQYF.

The V and J genes are TRBV25-1 and TRBJ1-5, with D perhaps matching TRBD1 (6 bases). With 8 bases removed from V and 10 bases from J, the gap between germline ends came to 24 bases. The V gene's germline CDR1 is MGHDK and CDR2 SYGVNS. CDR3 size: 15 residues. The CDR3 region is CASSPYRAIQSPQHF. CDR3 nucleotide sequence: TGTGCCAGCTCACCATACAGGGCGATACAATCTCCCCAGCATTTT.

This clonotype was detected only a few times. As DNA, the CDR3 is TGTGCCAGCAGTGACTTCCGGGACAGCAGCTCCTATGGCTACACCTTC. It codes for CASSDFRDSSSYGYTF. The V call is TRBV6-6, the J call TRBJ1-2; 7 bases line up with TRBD1. Per germline, CDR1 MNHNY and CDR2 SVGAGI (reference sequence). Germline trimming cut 5 bases from V and 4 bases from J; bases unmatched to any gene: 13. This CDR3 has 16 residues.

The sample holds a few counts of this clonotype. This chain joins TRBV19 and TRBJ1-3; TRBD1 might be the D (5 bases). Germline CDR1 reads LNHDA; CDR2 reads SQIVND (reference sequence). The CDR3 spans 14 residues. The germline V and J ends were trimmed by 6 bases and 0 bases, with 9 bases remaining between them. CDR3 in amino acids: CASRPRDSGNTIYF. Written as DNA, the CDR3 is TGTGCCAGTAGGCCCAGGGACTCTGGAAACACCATATATTTT. Based on the CDR3 plus reference TRBV19 and TRBJ1-3, the full variable domain is DGGITQSPKYLFRKEGQNVTLSCEQNLNHDAMYWYRQDPGQGLRLIYYSQIVNDFQKGDIAEGYSVSREKKESFPLTVTSAQKNPTAFYLCASRPRDSGNTIYFGEGSWLTVV.

This clonotype was found many times. The chain combines TRBV2 with TRBJ1-2; TRBD1 might be the D (5 bases). The CDR3 covers 13 residues. The germline CDR1 and CDR2 sequences are SNHLY and FYNNEI. V shed 6 bases and J shed 5 bases, with 13 bases lying between them. CDR3 coding DNA: TGTGCCAGCAGGTCGACCAGGGAGTATGGCTACACCTTC. Translating it yields CASRSTREYGYTF.

The chain combines TRBV29-1 with TRBJ2-1; a possible D gene is TRBD2 (7 bases). V gave up 5 bases and J gave up 7 bases, with 15 bases separating them. The germline V gene encodes CDR1 SQVTM and CDR2 ANQGSEA. The CDR3 runs 13 residues. CDR3 amino acids: CSVWGGVVNEQFF. The CDR3 coding sequence is TGCAGCGTTTGGGGGGGCGTAGTGAATGAGCAGTTCTTC.

This clonotype was recorded a few times. The CDR3 loop is CATSRFQGNQPQHF. The CDR3 DNA reads as TGTGCCACCAGCAGATTCCAGGGGAATCAGCCCCAGCATTTT. This rearrangement joins TRBV15 to TRBJ1-5; a possible D gene is TRBD1 (6 bases). The CDR3 runs 14 residues. Trimming stripped 2 bases from V and 4 bases from J, with 9 bases between. The germline gives CDR1 LNHNV, CDR2 YYDKDF (reference sequence).

Points on this clonotype: At one boundary the junction diverges from the germline segment, which might be a read error. This chain connects TRBV5-1 to TRBJ1-1, with D possibly being TRBD1 (5 bases). Looked up from germline, CDR1 is SGHRS and CDR2 is YFSETQ. This CDR3 has 16 amino acids. CDR3 in DNA: TGTGCCAGCAGCTTAGGTGGGACTTACATGAACACTGAAGCTTTCTTT. Protein sequence: CASSLGGTYMNTEAFF.

This clonotype was seen a few times. The chain's CDR3 is CATQSPPGLEAETQYF. The CDR3 DNA follows: TGTGCCACCCAATCACCCCCGGGACTAGAAGCGGAGACCCAGTACTTC. The V gene is TRBV24-1, the J gene TRBJ2-5; 8 nucleotides line up with TRBD2. This CDR3 contains 16 residues. Germline CDR1 KGHDR, CDR2 SFDVKD. Losses at the gene ends were 9 bases for V and 5 bases for J; bases not matched to a gene: 16.

The gene calls are TRBV19 and TRBJ2-7; D not resolved. The germline V and J ends were trimmed by 7 bases and 0 bases, with 16 bases remaining between them. The CDR3 runs to 15 residues. CDR1 is LNHDA and CDR2 is SQIVND in the germline V gene (reference sequence). The CDR3 loop reads CASTSGHLSSYEQYF. The DNA for the CDR3 is TGTGCCAGTACTTCAGGCCACCTGAGCTCCTACGAGCAGTACTTC. Full variable domain (missing parts from reference TRBV19 and TRBJ2-7): DGGITQSPKYLFRKEGQNVTLSCEQNLNHDAMYWYRQDPGQGLRLIYYSQIVNDFQKGDIAEGYSVSREKKESFPLTVTSAQKNPTAFYLCASTSGHLSSYEQYFGPGTRLTVT.

This clonotype was seen a handful of times. This rearrangement joins TRBV7-7 to TRBJ1-5; D might be TRBD1 (6 bases). V was shortened by 5 bases and J by 6 bases, with 17 bases between the two germline ends. The germline CDR1 and CDR2 sequences are SSHAT and FNYEAQ (reference sequence). This CDR3 contains 15 residues. For the CDR3, the DNA is TGTGCCAGCAGCGCAAGAACAGGGCCTCGTCAGCCCCAGCATTTT. Protein: CASSARTGPRQPQHF. Looking up the rest from reference TRBV7-7 and TRBJ1-5 gives the full variable domain: GAGVSQSPRYKVTKRGQDVTLRCDPISSHATLYWYQQALGQGPEFLTYFNYEAQPDKSGLPSDRFSAERPEGSISTLTIQRTEQRDSAMYRCASSARTGPRQPQHFGDGTRLSIL.

This clonotype was seen a few times. The chain is built from TRBV2 and TRBJ1-2, with 7 bases matching TRBD1. Germline lookup yields CDR1 SNHLY and CDR2 FYNNEI. The CDR3 covers 15 residues. Trimming at V came to 0 bases and at J to 6 bases, leaving 7 bases not matched to a gene. The CDR3 sequence: CASSEAGGHYDGYTF. The CDR3 bases are TGTGCCAGCAGTGAAGCAGGGGGCCACTATGATGGCTACACCTTC.

V and J are TRBV5-1 and TRBJ1-3, with D perhaps TRBD1 (6 bases). In germline, CDR1 is SGHRS, CDR2 YFSETQ. The V gene lost 4 bases and the J gene lost 3 bases, with 11 bases spanning the gap. The CDR3 is 14 residues long. The CDR3 sequence is CASSGGGFGNTIYF. CDR3 in DNA: TGCGCCAGCAGCGGAGGGGGTTTTGGAAACACCATATATTTT.

This clonotype has a handful of counts. V gene TRBV9 combines with J gene TRBJ2-7; 7 nucleotides agree with TRBD1. This CDR3 is built from 14 residues. The germline V gene encodes CDR1 SGDLS and CDR2 YYNGEE. With V trimmed by 4 bases and J by 3 bases, 7 bases remained unmatched. This CDR3 reads CASSLDTGDYEQYF. For the CDR3, the DNA is TGTGCCAGCAGCTTAGATACAGGGGACTACGAGCAGTACTTC.

The chain uses TRBV2 and TRBJ1-2; 9 nucleotides match TRBD1. The CDR3 is made up of 14 amino acids. Germline CDR1 reads SNHLY; CDR2 reads FYNNEI. Germline trimming cut 7 bases from V and 8 bases from J; bases unmatched to any gene: 11. CDR3: CASKPRDRERGYTF. CDR3 coding DNA: TGTGCCAGCAAGCCCCGGGACAGGGAACGGGGCTACACCTTC.

V gene TRBV7-9 combines with J gene TRBJ2-7; the match to TRBD1 covers 9 bases. The CDR3 sequence is 12 residues long. Germline assignment: CDR1 SEHNR and CDR2 FQNEAQ (reference sequence). The junction had 2 bases not matched to a gene; V was cut back by 5 bases and J by 6 bases. DNA of the CDR3: TGTGCCAGCAGCGACAGGGGGTCCGAGCAGTACTTC. As protein: CASSDRGSEQYF. Variable domain in full (rest from reference TRBV7-9 and TRBJ2-7): DTGVSQNPRHKITKRGQNVTFRCDPISEHNRLYWYRQTLGQGPEFLTYFQNEAQLEKSRLLSDRFSAERPKGSFSTLEIQRTEQGDSAMYLCASSDRGSEQYFGPGTRLTVT.

The rearrangement uses TRBV24-1 and TRBJ2-5; D unclear. Germline lookup yields CDR1 KGHDR and CDR2 SFDVKD. V shed 6 bases and J shed 3 bases, with 10 bases lying between them. The CDR3 contains 13 residues. In DNA form, the CDR3 reads TGTGCCACCAGTTTAGGGCAGAAAGAGACCCAGTACTTC. This codes for CATSLGQKETQYF.

A note on this clonotype: Since the CDR3 does not end with the conserved phenylalanine or tryptophan, this likely comes from a read error. V is TRBV24-1 and J is TRBJ2-5; tentative D call: TRBD2 (5 bases). Trimming took off 11 bases at V and 5 bases at J, with 11 bases between the two ends. The CDR3 is 11 residues long. CDR1 is KGHDR, CDR2 SFDVKD, per germline. CDR3 nucleotide sequence: TGTGCCAGCTCACCGGGGGAGACCCAGTACTCC. It translates to CASSPGETQYS.

The rearrangement uses TRBV25-1 and TRBJ2-3, with 7 bases aligning to TRBD2. Germline CDR1 MGHDK, CDR2 SYGVNS. V shed 5 bases and J 3 bases; nucleotides not matched to a gene: 14. The CDR3 runs 17 residues. The CDR3, as DNA: TGTGCCAGCAGTCCCCGGGCGATGAGCGGGAAGACAGATACGCAGTATTTT. Amino acids: CASSPRAMSGKTDTQYF.

J is TRBJ2-7 and V is TRBV7-6; D is uncertain. This CDR3 comprises 15 residues. V lost 7 bases, J lost 1 base, and 17 bases lay in between. Germline assignment: CDR1 SGHVS and CDR2 FNYEAQ. CDR3 bases: TGTGCCAGCACCCCAGTCGTGCCAATATCCTACGAGCAGTACTTC. Its protein product is CASTPVVPISYEQYF.

This clonotype was found once. The V call is TRBV24-1, the J call TRBJ2-7; possibly TRBD2 for D (6 bases). Germline CDR1 and CDR2: KGHDR and SFDVKD. This CDR3 has 13 residues. Trimming left V 7 bases short and J 4 bases short, with 13 bases between. CDR3 in DNA: TGTGCCACCAGGGGGCGGGGCGAATACGAGCAGTACTTC. The encoded protein is CATRGRGEYEQYF.

This clonotype has a handful of counts. This chain uses TRBV19 with TRBJ2-5, with TRBD1 matching over 10 bases. Germline-derived CDR1 and CDR2 are LNHDA and SQIVND (reference sequence). The CDR3 totals 13 residues. V lost 5 bases to trimming and J lost 9 bases; unmatched junction nucleotides: 6. CDR3 DNA sequence: TGTGCCAGTAGTGGGACAGGGGCGGGGGCCCAGTACTTC. As protein: CASSGTGAGAQYF.

The table lists this clonotype with a few counts. The chain carries TRBV19 and TRBJ2-7, with D tentatively TRBD2 (6 bases). The CDR3 runs 14 residues. Germline V CDR1 and CDR2: LNHDA, SQIVND (reference sequence). V lost 5 bases and J lost 2, with 13 bases in between. CDR3 sequence: CASSPGEGPYEQYF. DNA of the CDR3: TGTGCCAGTAGTCCGGGAGAAGGTCCCTACGAGCAGTACTTC.

J is TRBJ2-7 and V is TRBV2, with 10 bases lining up with TRBD2. Germline loops: CDR1 SNHLY, CDR2 FYNNEI. This CDR3 comprises 15 residues. V trimming: 1 base; J trimming: 5 bases; junction bases outside the gene matches: 5. The CDR3 loop is CASSEVSSGSHEQYF. CDR3 coding DNA: TGTGCCAGCAGTGAAGTGTCTAGCGGGAGTCACGAGCAGTACTTC.

At least ten counts were recorded for this clonotype. The rearrangement joins TRBV19 to TRBJ1-4; TRBD1 aligns across 7 bases. The V gene end was trimmed by 5 bases and the J gene end by 9 bases; junction bases not matched to a gene: 3. Germline V gives CDR1 LNHDA, CDR2 SQIVND (reference sequence). CDR3 length: 12 amino acids. The CDR3, as DNA: TGTGCCAGTAGTGTGACAGGGCAAAAACTGTTTTTT. Translating gives CASSVTGQKLFF.

This clonotype was seen at least ten times. The chain joins TRBV7-6 to TRBJ1-1; D not resolved. Between the trimmed V and J ends, which lost 4 bases and 5 bases, there was a span of 11 bases. CDR3 length: 13 residues. CDR1 and CDR2 from the germline V gene are SGHVS and FNYEAQ. The CDR3 nucleotides read TGTGCCAGCAGCTCCATACAAGGTACTGAAGCTTTCTTT. It codes for CASSSIQGTEAFF.